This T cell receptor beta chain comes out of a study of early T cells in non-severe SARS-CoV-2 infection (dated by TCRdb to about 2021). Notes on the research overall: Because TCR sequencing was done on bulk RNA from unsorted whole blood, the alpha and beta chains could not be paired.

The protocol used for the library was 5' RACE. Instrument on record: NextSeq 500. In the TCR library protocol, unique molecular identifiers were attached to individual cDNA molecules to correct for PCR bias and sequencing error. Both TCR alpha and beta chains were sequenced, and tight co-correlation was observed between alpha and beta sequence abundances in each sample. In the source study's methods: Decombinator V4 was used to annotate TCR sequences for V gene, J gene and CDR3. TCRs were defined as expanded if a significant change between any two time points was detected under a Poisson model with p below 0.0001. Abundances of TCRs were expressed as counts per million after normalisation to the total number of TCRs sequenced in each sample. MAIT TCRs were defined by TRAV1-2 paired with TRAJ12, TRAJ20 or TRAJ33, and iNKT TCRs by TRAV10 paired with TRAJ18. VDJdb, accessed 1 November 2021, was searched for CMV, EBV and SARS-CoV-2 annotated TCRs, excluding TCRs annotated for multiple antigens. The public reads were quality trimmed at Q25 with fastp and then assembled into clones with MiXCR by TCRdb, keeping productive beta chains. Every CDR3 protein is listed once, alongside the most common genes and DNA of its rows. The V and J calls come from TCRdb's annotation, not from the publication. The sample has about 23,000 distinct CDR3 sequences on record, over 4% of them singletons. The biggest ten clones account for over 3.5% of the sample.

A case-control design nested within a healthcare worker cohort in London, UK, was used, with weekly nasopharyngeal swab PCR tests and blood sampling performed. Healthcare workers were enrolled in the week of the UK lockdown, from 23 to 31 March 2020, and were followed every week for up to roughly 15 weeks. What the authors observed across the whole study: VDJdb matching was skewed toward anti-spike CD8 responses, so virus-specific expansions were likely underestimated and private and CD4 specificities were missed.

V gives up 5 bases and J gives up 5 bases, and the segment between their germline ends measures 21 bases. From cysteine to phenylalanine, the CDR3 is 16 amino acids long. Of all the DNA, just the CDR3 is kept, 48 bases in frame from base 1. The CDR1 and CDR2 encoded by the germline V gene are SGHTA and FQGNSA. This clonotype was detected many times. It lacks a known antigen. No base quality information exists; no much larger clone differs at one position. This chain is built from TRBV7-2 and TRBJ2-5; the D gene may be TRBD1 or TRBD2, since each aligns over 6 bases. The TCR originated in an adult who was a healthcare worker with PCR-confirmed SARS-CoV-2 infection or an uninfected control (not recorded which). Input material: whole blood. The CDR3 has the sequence CASSPLAGSQGETQYF. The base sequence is TGTGCCAGCAGCCCCCTTGCCGGGAGCCAGGGGGAGACCCAGTACTTC.